The present entry profiles one TCR beta chain with its context. Its antigen remains unidentified. No much larger clonotype is one base removed from it; base qualities were not supplied. After removal of 0 bases from V and 7 bases from J, the junction retains 8 bases not matched to a gene. Measured from the cysteine to the phenylalanine, the CDR3 is 16 residues long. Just the 48-base CDR3 DNA is kept, in frame starting at base 1. The germline V gene yields MNHEY for CDR1 and SVGAGI for CDR2. The ViraFEST assay stimulated PBMC with viral peptide pools and then used TCR sequencing to identify antigen-specific CD4+ T cell clonotypes by expansion. After about 9 days of culture, CD4+ T cells were isolated with the EasySep CD4+ T cell isolation kit. Healthy vaccine recipients had no prior SARS-CoV-2 infection, confirmed by negative nucleocapsid antibodies before and after vaccination. Approximately 2 million PBMC per well were cultured in IMDM with about 4.8% human AB serum, 9 to 10 IU/ml IL-2 and gentamicin, plus 10 ug/ml peptides. On days 3 and 7, half of the culture medium was replaced with fresh IL-2-containing medium. Unless noted otherwise, every peptide stimulation condition was cultured in triplicate wells. Using Ficoll-Paque Plus gradient centrifugation, PBMC were separated from whole blood and then either used fresh or cryopreserved at -140C. The overlapping peptide pools covered the spike proteins of SARS-CoV-2 as well as those of the common cold coronaviruses HCoV-NL63, HCoV-OC43 and HCoV-229E. The QIAamp micro DNA kit was used to extract genomic DNA from the cultured CD4+ T cells.

The entry originates in a study of vaccination effects on CD4 cells after COVID-19 (dated by TCRdb to about 2022). Context from the whole study: Each participant received two doses of an mRNA SARS-CoV-2 vaccine, either BNT162b2 or mRNA-1273. The study compared SARS-CoV-2 spike-specific CD4+ TCR repertoires before and after mRNA vaccination in COVID-19 convalescent patients and infection-naive vaccine recipients. The full study included over 8 COVID-19 convalescent patients and several SARS-CoV-2-naive healthy vaccine recipients. The Oncomine TCR Beta short-read assay on an Illumina iSeq 100 was used to sequence cultures from other donors in the study.

Library preparation used the immunoSEQ multiplex PCR assay. DNA from the cultured and isolated CD4+ T cells underwent TCR beta CDR3 sequencing. The source study handled its data this way. Non-productive TCR sequences were removed, reads were trimmed to the CDR3 region, and CDR3s of at least 7 amino acids were retained. The MANAFEST web app was used to identify antigen-specific clonotypes by comparing expansion in peptide wells with expansion in reference cultures. For clones to be considered positive, expansion at FDR<0.05 versus reference and all other wells, an odds ratio above 5, and a frequency above 0.1% in two replicate wells were required. A clonotype was defined as cross-reactive if the clonotype was significantly expanded both in SARS-CoV-2 spike wells and in at least one common cold coronavirus spike condition. CDR3 similarity was assessed by Levenshtein distance using the stringdist R package, and unrooted trees were constructed with ape in R 3.6.1. TCRdb holds this immuneACCESS table with in-frame rearrangements only. Some clones are missing; in checked studies, unresolved V genes explain under half, and the rest has no known cause. That table gives V, J and clone size, and the DNA gave D and trimming. Here the sample has about 22,000 clones; 73% occur a single time. 26% of the sample belongs to the ten largest clones.

Here is what the overall study found, with its caveats: In healthy vaccine recipients, vaccine-induced clones were almost all SARS-CoV-2 mono-reactive, with only 1 of 255 being cross-reactive with common cold coronaviruses. At late post-vaccination timepoints, both infection-induced and vaccine-induced clones showed marked clonal contraction, consistent with waning T cell responses. Limitations of the study were the small number of convalescent patients and the absence of early post-infection timepoints.

The input for sequencing was CD4+ T cells from PBMCs cultured with HCoV-NL63 spike peptides, taken before COVID-19 vaccination. Read against the paper, the sample's cell subset or site label means: HCoV-NL63 spike overlapping peptide pool stimulation. The rearrangement combines TRBV6-5 with TRBJ1-2, with 10 bases in between that match TRBD1. The TCR was taken from a human donor who received a COVID-19 vaccine. The DNA sequence reads TGTGCCAGCAGTTACTCATACGACAGGGGGCGCATTGGCTACACCTTC. This gives the protein CASSYSYDRGRIGYTF.